These 15 T cell receptor beta chains share one sample of origin, sequenced in a study of metastatic and nonmetastatic thyroid tumors. TCRdb reprocessed the PCR reads via MiXCR. The table lists about 12,000 clones, around an eighth of them singletons. Treatment of any kind had been given to no patient before thyroid surgery. Sequenced sample: blood. The receptors shown here come from a female donor with papillary thyroid cancer or a benign thyroid nodule (not recorded which). Some clones in this sample may be carry-over from other donors' samples.

The sample holds many counts of this clone. This sequence joins TRBV9 and TRBJ2-1; D uncertain. V shed 2 bases and J shed 10 bases, with 13 bases lying between them. The CDR3 consists of 13 residues. Germline loops: CDR1 SGDLS, CDR2 YYNGEE. This chain's CDR3 is CASSVRTHGEQFF. DNA of the CDR3: TGTGCCAGCAGCGTCAGGACCCATGGGGAGCAGTTCTTC.

This chain joins TRBV5-1 and TRBJ1-1, with D hard to call. CDR1 and CDR2 from the germline V gene are SGHRS and YFSETQ. V lost 4 bases and J lost 4, with 11 bases in between. The CDR3 loop spans 13 amino acids. The CDR3 is CASSISYGTEAFF. For the CDR3, the DNA is TGCGCCAGCAGCATTTCGTATGGCACTGAAGCTTTCTTT.

By share of the sample, this clone is medium-sized (0.01 to 0.1%). The CDR3 is CASRWGNTGELFF. The DNA of the CDR3 is TGTGCCAGTAGGTGGGGGAACACCGGGGAGCTGTTTTTT. The chain combines TRBV19 with TRBJ2-2; D ambiguous. Germline V gene sequence: CDR1 LNHDA, CDR2 SQIVND (reference sequence). Trimming stripped 6 bases from V and 1 base from J, with 6 bases between. This CDR3 is built from 13 residues.

This clone was detected ten times or more. Written as DNA, the CDR3 is TGCAGTGCTAGAGATCATAGGGGGTACACTGAAGCTTTCTTT. It is translated as CSARDHRGYTEAFF. V and J are TRBV20-1 and TRBJ1-1, with a weak D call TRBD1 (6 bases). This CDR3 contains 14 residues. Germline values: CDR1 DFQATT, CDR2 SNEGSKA (reference sequence). With 0 bases removed from V and 3 bases from J, the gap between germline ends came to 11 bases.

Relative to its sample, this clone is medium-sized (0.01 to 0.1%). V usage is TRBV2 and J usage is TRBJ2-1, with D maybe TRBD1 (6 bases). The CDR3 contains 15 residues. V lost 8 bases, J lost 0 bases, and 14 bases lay in between. CDR1 and CDR2 (germline): SNHLY, FYNNEI. For the CDR3, the DNA is TGTGCCAGCGGATCAGGGGTCAGCTCCTACAATGAGCAGTTCTTC. It translates to CASGSGVSSYNEQFF.

The table lists this clone with many counts. This chain links TRBV14 with TRBJ2-7; weak D call: TRBD2 (6 bases). The CDR3 contains 16 residues. V was clipped by 0 bases and J by 0 bases, with 12 bases between them. Germline V gene lookup returns CDR1 SGHDN and CDR2 FVKESK. CDR3 sequence: CASSQDPMRDSYEQYF. The CDR3 region has the DNA TGTGCCAGCAGCCAAGATCCAATGCGGGACTCCTACGAGCAGTACTTC.

The sample holds many counts of this clone. The gene calls are TRBV20-1 and TRBJ2-4; 8 bases fit TRBD1. The CDR3 totals 14 residues. Germline CDR1 is DFQATT and CDR2 is SNEGSKA (reference sequence). V shed 4 bases and J 5 bases; nucleotides not matched to a gene: 7. The CDR3: CSATTGTGQNIQYF. CDR3 nucleotide sequence: TGCAGTGCTACCACCGGGACAGGCCAAAACATTCAGTACTTC.

This clone was counted many times. V and J are TRBV6-4 and TRBJ2-2, with D maybe TRBD1 (5 bases). V lost 0 bases and J lost 4, with 6 bases in between. The CDR3 runs to 14 residues. Germline V gene data show CDR1 as MRHNA and CDR2 as SNTAGT. The CDR3, as DNA: TGTGCCAGCAGTGACTCAGGGGCCACCGGGGAGCTGTTTTTT. The encoded protein is CASSDSGATGELFF.

This clone was seen just once. The chain uses TRBV5-8 and TRBJ1-2, with D uncertain. Per germline, CDR1 SGHTS and CDR2 YDEGEE. Trimming removed 6 bases from V and 2 bases from J, with 14 bases in between. This CDR3 spans 14 amino acids. DNA of the CDR3: TGTGCCAGCACCCCCTTGCGGCTGAACTATGGCTACACCTTC. It encodes CASTPLRLNYGYTF.

This clone has at least ten counts. The chain employs TRBV5-4 and TRBJ1-2; TRBD1 aligns across 7 bases. CDR1 and CDR2 (germline): SGHNT, YYREEE (reference sequence). This CDR3 region has 14 residues. J gave up 1 base and V 4 bases, and 4 bases lay outside the gene matches. The DNA of the CDR3 is TGTGCCAGCAGCCCCGGACAGGTTAACTATGGCTACACCTTC. It translates to CASSPGQVNYGYTF.

At least ten counts were recorded for this clone. The chain links TRBV20-1 to TRBJ2-7, with 10 positions matching TRBD2. Germline-derived CDR1 and CDR2 are DFQATT and SNEGSKA (reference sequence). This CDR3 comprises 15 residues. V lost 0 bases and J lost 5; bases outside the gene matches: 7. CDR3: CSARDLAGGIDEQYF. The CDR3 nucleotides are TGCAGTGCTAGAGACTTAGCGGGGGGAATCGACGAGCAGTACTTC.

This clone is categorized as medium-sized. This chain connects TRBV19 to TRBJ1-2, with D unresolved. CDR3 length equals 13 residues. Germline V lookup: CDR1 LNHDA, CDR2 SQIVND (reference sequence). V lost 3 bases and J 4 bases, leaving 9 bases between the germline ends. The CDR3 spells CASSIGRSYGYTF. In DNA, the CDR3 is TGTGCCAGTAGTATCGGCAGAAGCTATGGCTACACCTTC.

The table lists this clone with a few counts. Lacking the conserved final phenylalanine or tryptophan, this CDR3 likely reflects a read error. The chain employs TRBV6-1 and TRBJ1-1, with D possibly being TRBD1 (6 bases). CDR1 is MNHNS, CDR2 SASEGT, per germline. V gave up 5 bases and J gave up 5 bases, with 12 bases separating them. The CDR3 length is 13 residues. Written as DNA, the CDR3 is TGTGCCAGCAGTCCCAGGGGTCGGACTGAAGCTTTCTCT. Translated: CASSPRGRTEAFS.

The table lists this clone with a few counts. The chain uses TRBV6-1 and TRBJ2-7; 7 bases line up with TRBD1. Trimming took 7 bases from V and 5 from J; bases not matched to a gene: 14. The CDR3 spans 15 residues. Germline assignment: CDR1 MNHNS and CDR2 SASEGT. The CDR3 spells CASKPNEGAAHEQYV. Written as DNA, the CDR3 is TGTGCCAGCAAACCGAATGAGGGGGCTGCCCACGAGCAGTACGTC.

J is TRBJ2-7 and V is TRBV7-8, with 10 positions matching TRBD2. V lost 4 bases, J lost 6 bases, and 9 bases stayed unmatched. The CDR3 runs to 15 residues. CDR1 is SGHVS and CDR2 is FQNEAQ in the germline V gene. The CDR3 spells CASSWTSGPTGEQYF. CDR3 DNA: TGTGCCAGCAGCTGGACTAGCGGTCCGACGGGCGAGCAGTACTTC.